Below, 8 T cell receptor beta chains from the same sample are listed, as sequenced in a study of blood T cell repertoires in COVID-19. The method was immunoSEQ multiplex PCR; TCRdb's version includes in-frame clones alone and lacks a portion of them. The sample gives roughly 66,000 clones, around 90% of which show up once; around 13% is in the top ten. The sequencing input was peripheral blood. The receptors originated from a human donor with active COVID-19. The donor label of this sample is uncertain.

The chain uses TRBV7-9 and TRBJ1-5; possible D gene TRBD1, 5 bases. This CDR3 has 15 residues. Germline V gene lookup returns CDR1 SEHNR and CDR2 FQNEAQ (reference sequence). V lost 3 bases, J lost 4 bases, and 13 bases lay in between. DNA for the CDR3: TGTGCCAGCAGCTTTGGGGACTCACCTAATCAGCCCCAGCATTTT. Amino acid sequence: CASSFGDSPNQPQHF.

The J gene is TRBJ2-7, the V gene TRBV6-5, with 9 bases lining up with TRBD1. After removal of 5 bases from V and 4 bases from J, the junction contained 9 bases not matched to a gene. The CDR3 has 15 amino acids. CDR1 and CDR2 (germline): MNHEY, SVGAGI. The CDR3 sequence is CASSPNRGQSYEQYF. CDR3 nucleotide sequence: TGTGCCAGCAGTCCAAACAGGGGGCAGTCTTACGAGCAGTACTTC.

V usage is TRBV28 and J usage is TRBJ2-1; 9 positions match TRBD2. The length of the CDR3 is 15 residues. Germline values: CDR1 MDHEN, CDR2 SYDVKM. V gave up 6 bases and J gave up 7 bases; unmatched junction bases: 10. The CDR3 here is CASSTTGTSYNEQFF. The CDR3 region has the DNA TGTGCCAGCAGCACGACCGGGACTAGCTATAATGAGCAGTTCTTC.

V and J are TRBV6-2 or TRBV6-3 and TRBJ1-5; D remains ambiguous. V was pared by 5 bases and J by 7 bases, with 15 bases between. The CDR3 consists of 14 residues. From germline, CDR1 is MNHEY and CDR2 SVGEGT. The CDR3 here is CASSPALGRQPQHF. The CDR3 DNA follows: TGTGCCAGCAGTCCAGCGTTGGGTCGGCAGCCCCAGCATTTT.

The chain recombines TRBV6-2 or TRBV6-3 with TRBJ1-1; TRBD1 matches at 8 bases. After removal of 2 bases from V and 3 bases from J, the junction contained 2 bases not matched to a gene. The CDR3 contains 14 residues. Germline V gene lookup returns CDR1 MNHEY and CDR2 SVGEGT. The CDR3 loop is CASSYQGAHTEAFF. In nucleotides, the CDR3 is TGTGCCAGCAGTTACCAGGGGGCTCACACTGAAGCTTTCTTT.

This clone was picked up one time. The CDR3 sequence: CASSLRSDPYEQYF. In DNA form, the CDR3 reads TGTGCCAGCAGCTTACGGTCTGATCCCTACGAGCAGTACTTC. The rearrangement links TRBV7-2 to TRBJ2-7, with D uncertain. CDR3 length: 14 residues. Germline CDR1 and CDR2: SGHTA and FQGNSA. Between the trimmed V and J ends, which lost 2 bases and 2 bases, there was a span of 10 bases.

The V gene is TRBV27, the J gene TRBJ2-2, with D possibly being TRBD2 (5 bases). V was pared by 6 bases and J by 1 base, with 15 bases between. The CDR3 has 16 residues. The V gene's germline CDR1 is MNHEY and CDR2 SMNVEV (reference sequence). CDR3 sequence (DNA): TGTGCCAGCAGCCTCGAGGGTAGGGTGAACACCGGGGAGCTGTTTTTT. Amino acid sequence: CASSLEGRVNTGELFF.

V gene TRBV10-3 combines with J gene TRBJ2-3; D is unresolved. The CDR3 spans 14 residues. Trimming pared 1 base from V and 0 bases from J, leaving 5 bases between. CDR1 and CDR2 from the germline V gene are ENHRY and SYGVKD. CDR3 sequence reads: CAISEYPSTDTQYF. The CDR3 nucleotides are TGTGCCATCAGTGAGTATCCGAGCACAGATACGCAGTATTTT.